The rows below give T cell receptor beta chains drawn from one sample of a study of OX40 agonist ivuxolimab in advanced cancers. Sequencing used immunoSEQ multiplex PCR; TCRdb keeps in-frame clones, though not all of them. The sample consists of approximately 20,000 clones, around three quarters of them appearing once. The specimen was CD4+ or CD8+ T cells sorted from blood, collected in a trial of the OX40 agonist ivuxolimab. The receptor set was obtained from an adult with an advanced solid tumor such as melanoma, head and neck, liver or kidney cancer. Each CDR3 is given with its conserved first and last residue. Each record gives: V gene, clone size, D gene, J gene, CDR3 protein, CDR3 DNA. D genes are given only for firm matches. Where a row states a size, it is once, few, many or the class of an expanded clone; other rows omit it.

>TRBV2|-|TRBD1|TRBJ1-1
CASSTPAGTGTNTEAFF
TGTGCCAGCAGCACCCCCGCCGGGACAGGGACGAACACTGAAGCTTTCTTT
>TRBV9|-|-|TRBJ1-5
CASSVDGASNQPQHF
TGTGCCAGCAGCGTAGATGGGGCTAGCAATCAGCCCCAGCATTTT
>TRBV6-1|-|-|TRBJ2-1
CAADPGYNEQFF
TGTGCCGCCGACCCGGGGTACAATGAGCAGTTCTTC
>TRBV7-6|-|TRBD2|TRBJ2-7
CASSYKDGGYYEQYF
TGTGCCAGCAGCTACAAGGACGGGGGGTACTACGAGCAGTACTTC
>TRBV7-8|-|-|TRBJ2-1
CASSSSLLGFNEQFF
TGTGCCAGCAGCTCCTCTTTACTAGGATTCAATGAGCAGTTCTTC
>TRBV13|-|-|TRBJ1-6
CASSLEGLGNSPLHF
TGTGCCAGCAGCTTAGAGGGGCTGGGGAATTCACCCCTCCACTTT
>TRBV6-5|-|TRBD1|TRBJ1-3
CASTLSEQGGTIYF
TGTGCCAGCACCCTCTCAGAACAGGGGGGCACCATATATTTT
>TRBV9|-|-|TRBJ2-7
CASSVDLQGYEQYF
TGTGCCAGCAGCGTAGATCTACAGGGATACGAGCAGTACTTC
>TRBV13|-|-|TRBJ2-7
CASSLGRGTGLEQYF
TGTGCCAGCAGCTTAGGGAGAGGGACGGGTTTGGAGCAGTACTTC
>TRBV6-1|-|-|TRBJ2-7
CASSGVYEQYF
TGTGCCAGCAGTGGAGTCTACGAGCAGTACTTC
>TRBV5-8|-|-|TRBJ1-1
CASSLLGAFF
TGTGCCAGCAGCTTACTGGGAGCTTTCTTT
>TRBV11-2|few|TRBD1|TRBJ2-7
CASSPGWTGSGEQYF
TGTGCCAGCAGCCCTGGTTGGACAGGGTCTGGAGAGCAGTACTTC
>TRBV5-1|-|TRBD2|TRBJ2-1
CASSLVTSGYLSGSYNEQFF
TGCGCCAGCAGCTTGGTAACTAGCGGGTATCTATCGGGCTCCTACAATGAGCAGTTCTTC
>TRBV4-3|-|TRBD2|TRBJ2-1
CASSQEPSGGWNEQFF
TGCGCCAGCAGCCAAGAACCTAGCGGGGGCTGGAATGAGCAGTTCTTC
>TRBV30|medium-sized|-|TRBJ2-7
CAWSVVDSGEQYF
TGTGCCTGGAGTGTGGTGGACAGCGGAGAGCAGTACTTC
>TRBV9|few|TRBD1|TRBJ2-1
CASSEGTGAYNEQFF
TGTGCCAGCAGCGAGGGAACAGGGGCCTACAATGAGCAGTTCTTC
>TRBV5-1|-|-|TRBJ2-5
CASKEGNQETQYF
TGCGCCAGCAAGGAGGGGAACCAAGAGACCCAGTACTTC
>TRBV6-5|-|TRBD2|TRBJ2-1
CASSPSGGVTELQFF
TGTGCCAGCAGCCCCAGCGGGGGGGTGACTGAATTGCAGTTCTTC
>TRBV25-1|few|-|TRBJ2-7
CASSGGYEQYF
TGTGCCAGCAGTGGGGGCTACGAGCAGTACTTC
>TRBV7-2|-|-|TRBJ2-7
CASSSTWGAEQYF
TGTGCCAGCAGCTCTACCTGGGGGGCAGAGCAGTACTTC
>TRBV10-2|-|-|TRBJ1-2
CASSYPGFDYGYTF
TGCGCCAGCAGTTACCCTGGGTTCGACTATGGCTACACCTTC
>TRBV19|-|TRBD2|TRBJ2-1
CASSPGLAPNEQFF
TGTGCCAGTAGTCCCGGACTAGCCCCCAATGAGCAGTTCTTC
>TRBV7-2|-|TRBD1|TRBJ1-2
CASSLGRDRGHGYTF
TGTGCCAGCAGCTTAGGTCGGGACAGGGGCCATGGCTACACCTTC
>TRBV11-2|-|TRBD2|TRBJ2-3
CASRGLAGGTSTDTQYF
TGTGCCAGCAGAGGACTAGCGGGGGGGACTAGCACAGATACGCAGTATTTT
>TRBV5-1|once|TRBD2|TRBJ2-1
CASSDRRGGDEQFF
TGCGCCAGCAGCGATAGGCGGGGGGGCGATGAGCAGTTCTTC
>TRBV18|once|-|TRBJ2-7
CASSPPVTGPRYEQYF
TGTGCCAGCTCACCACCCGTGACAGGCCCAAGGTACGAGCAGTACTTC
>TRBV6-5|-|TRBD2|TRBJ2-7
CASSLAGDAYEQYF
TGTGCCAGCAGTCTAGCGGGGGACGCCTACGAGCAGTACTTC
>TRBV19|few|-|TRBJ1-2
CASSIGSGWAYGYTF
TGTGCCAGTAGTATCGGTTCTGGATGGGCCTATGGCTACACCTTC
>TRBV2|-|-|TRBJ2-2
CARNPGPNTGELFF
TGTGCCAGGAACCCGGGACCGAACACCGGGGAGCTGTTTTTT
>TRBV30|-|-|TRBJ1-4
CAWGSEKLFF
TGTGCCTGGGGGTCCGAAAAACTGTTTTTT
>TRBV9|-|TRBD2|TRBJ2-1
CASSVVPSGYYNEQFF
TGTGCCAGCAGCGTAGTTCCTAGCGGGTATTACAATGAGCAGTTCTTC
>TRBV6-5|few|TRBD2|TRBJ2-3
CASRRLAGEDTQYF
TGTGCCAGCAGGCGACTAGCGGGGGAAGATACGCAGTATTTT
>TRBV19|-|TRBD1|TRBJ1-5
CASSRQGGQPQHF
TGTGCCAGTAGTAGACAGGGTGGACAGCCCCAGCATTTT
>TRBV7-9|once|-|TRBJ2-1
CASSPPPGREQFF
TGTGCCAGCAGCCCACCCCCAGGGCGTGAGCAGTTCTTC
>TRBV29-1|-|TRBD1|TRBJ2-6
CSVEDRTGLSGANVLTF
TGCAGCGTTGAAGATCGGACAGGGCTCTCTGGGGCCAACGTCCTGACTTTC
>TRBV10-3|-|TRBD1|TRBJ2-7
CAIRHAGTGSYEQYF
TGTGCCATCAGACACGCCGGGACAGGGAGCTACGAGCAGTACTTC
>TRBV7-8|once|-|TRBJ1-1
CASSLAQGWDAFF
TGTGCCAGCAGCTTAGCGCAGGGATGGGACGCTTTCTTT
>TRBV2|-|-|TRBJ2-2
CASRGSLDAIRGTGELFF
TGTGCCAGCAGGGGGTCCCTGGACGCTATCCGAGGGACCGGGGAGCTGTTTTTT
>TRBV4-1|-|-|TRBJ1-1
CASSQEGVTEAFF
TGCGCCAGCAGCCAAGAGGGGGTCACTGAAGCTTTCTTT
>TRBV5-4|-|TRBD1|TRBJ1-2
CASSPRDRESYGYTF
TGTGCCAGCAGCCCCCGGGACAGGGAGAGCTATGGCTACACCTTC
>TRBV27|-|TRBD1|TRBJ1-2
CASSTGGPNYGYTF
TGTGCCAGCAGTACAGGGGGCCCAAACTATGGCTACACCTTC